One and the same sample provided the 27 T cell receptor beta chains below, sequenced in a study of beta chain features in type 1 diabetes. No antigen has been assigned to these receptors. Findings and caveats of the study: All four CD4+ subsets from Type 1 diabetes patients carried moderately but significantly shorter TCRB CDR3s.

Expressed TCRB transcripts were sequenced because the entire RNA isolate underwent reverse transcription. Produced via immunoSEQ multiplex PCR; TCRdb's table is partial and in-frame only. Of around 690,000 clones listed, around 12% are singletons. Input material: naive CD4+ T cells from blood. The receptors were gathered from a man between 25 and 39 years old with type 1 diabetes.

This clone was picked up a small number of times. The chain is built from TRBV9 and TRBJ2-3, with unresolved D. This CDR3 is built from 14 residues. V dropped 4 bases and J dropped 2 bases, with 11 bases sitting between them. The V gene's germline CDR1 is SGDLS and CDR2 YYNGEE. The CDR3 nucleotides read TGTGCCAGCAGCCTAAATGGGGACACAGATACGCAGTATTTT. Residues: CASSLNGDTDTQYF.

This clone appeared once. The genes are TRBV5-4 and TRBJ2-7, with 7 nucleotides matching TRBD2. The length of the CDR3 is 13 residues. The junction had 4 bases not matched to a gene; V was cut back by 2 bases and J by 5 bases. Germline values: CDR1 SGHNT, CDR2 YYREEE (reference sequence). The CDR3 DNA reads TGTGCCAGCAGCTTAGCGGGGATAGACGAGCAGTACTTC. As protein: CASSLAGIDEQYF.

This clone appeared a few times. The chain recombines TRBV7-9 with TRBJ1-1; tentatively, D is TRBD1 (5 bases). Between the trimmed V and J ends, which lost 3 bases and 11 bases, there was a span of 13 bases. The CDR3 extends over 12 amino acids. Germline values: CDR1 SEHNR, CDR2 FQNEAQ (reference sequence). The CDR3 nucleotides read TGTGCCAGCAGCTTGGAGTTAGGGGAGGCTTTCTTT. It encodes CASSLELGEAFF.

This clone has only a few counts. The chain joins TRBV27 to TRBJ2-1; 7 nucleotides line up with TRBD2. Per the germline V gene, CDR1 is MNHEY and CDR2 is SMNVEV (reference sequence). The CDR3 covers 14 residues. With 4 bases clipped from V and 8 bases from J, the junction kept 8 bases outside the gene matches. CDR3 sequence reads: CASSSLGTTYEQFF. The CDR3, as DNA: TGTGCCAGCAGTTCTCTAGGGACTACGTATGAGCAGTTCTTC.

This clone appeared a few times. V gene TRBV2 combines with J gene TRBJ1-2; TRBD1 matches at 7 bases. Per the germline V gene, CDR1 is SNHLY and CDR2 is FYNNEI. The CDR3 contains 14 residues. V trimming: 3 bases; J trimming: 4 bases; junction bases outside the gene matches: 5. The DNA for the CDR3 is TGTGCCAGCAGTGATGCCAGGGGGGCCTATGGCTACACCTTC. It encodes CASSDARGAYGYTF.

The genes are TRBV5-1 and TRBJ2-7; D remains unclear. CDR1 and CDR2 from the germline V gene are SGHRS and YFSETQ. Trimming left V 0 bases short and J 0 bases short, with 13 bases between. The CDR3 has 16 residues. The CDR3 sequence is CASSLALHTTSYEQYF. The CDR3 nucleotides are TGCGCCAGCAGCTTGGCCCTACACACTACCTCCTACGAGCAGTACTTC.

The genes are TRBV14 and TRBJ2-3; D is unclear. The CDR3 loop spans 12 amino acids. Germline assignment: CDR1 SGHDN and CDR2 FVKESK. Trimming pared 4 bases from V and 2 bases from J, leaving 4 bases between. In DNA, the CDR3 is TGTGCCAGCAGCCGCCCCACAGATACGCAGTATTTT. It specifies CASSRPTDTQYF.

The sample holds a few counts of this clone. V and J are TRBV6-5 and TRBJ1-5; no firm D call. CDR3 length equals 13 residues. In germline, CDR1 is MNHEY, CDR2 SVGAGI. V lost 2 bases, J lost 4 bases, and 6 bases lay in between. CDR3 amino acids: CASSYQENQPQHF. The CDR3 nucleotides read TGTGCCAGCAGTTACCAGGAGAATCAGCCCCAGCATTTT.

The chain employs TRBV11-2 and TRBJ2-7; the D is unclear. This CDR3 spans 14 amino acids. Germline V lookup: CDR1 SGHAT, CDR2 FQNNGV. Trimming left V 0 bases short and J 2 bases short, with 8 bases between. The CDR3 spells CASSLDHRPYEQYF. The CDR3, as DNA: TGTGCCAGCAGCTTAGACCACCGTCCCTACGAGCAGTACTTC.

This chain uses TRBV11-2 with TRBJ1-5; no definite D call. The CDR3 is 15 amino acids. The V end lost 2 bases, the J end lost 1 base, and 9 bases lay between the germline ends. The germline CDR1 and CDR2 sequences are SGHAT and FQNNGV. In nucleotides, the CDR3 is TGTGCCAGCAGCTTATCTGGGGAGAGCAATCAGCCCCAGCATTTT. Residues: CASSLSGESNQPQHF. The full variable domain, with the rest looked up from reference TRBV11-2 and TRBJ1-5, is EAGVAQSPRYKIIEKRQSVAFWCNPISGHATLYWYQQILGQGPKLLIQFQNNGVVDDSQLPKDRFSAERLKGVDSTLKIQPAKLEDSAVYLCASSLSGESNQPQHFGDGTRLSIL.

The chain joins TRBV7-9 to TRBJ1-1, with TRBD1 matching 7 bases. From germline, CDR1 is SEHNR and CDR2 FQNEAQ (reference sequence). The ends lost 4 bases at V and 11 bases at J; junction bases unmatched: 16. The CDR3 has 15 amino acids. The CDR3 protein is CASSSGEGGAAGAFF. The CDR3 bases are TGTGCCAGCAGCTCCGGCGAAGGGGGCGCTGCTGGTGCTTTCTTT.

This clone was seen a few times. V and J are TRBV30 and TRBJ2-1, with 7 bases identical to TRBD1. Germline trimming cut 2 bases from V and 3 bases from J; bases unmatched to any gene: 4. The CDR3 is 14 residues long. CDR1 and CDR2 from the germline V gene are GTSNPN and SVGIG (reference sequence). CDR3 sequence (DNA): TGTGCCTGGAGTAGGAACAGGGGCTACAATGAGCAGTTCTTC. Translation: CAWSRNRGYNEQFF.

About this clone: The same CDR3 is also encoded by other DNA sequences in this sample. CDR3 sequence: CASSQGVVSGANVLTF. DNA for the CDR3: TGCGCCAGCAGCCAAGGGGTCGTCTCTGGGGCCAACGTCCTGACTTTC. This chain joins TRBV4-3 and TRBJ2-6; D is undetermined. Germline values: CDR1 LGHNA, CDR2 YSLEER. Trimming cost V 1 base and J 0 bases, with 7 bases left between them. The CDR3 has 16 residues.

This chain uses TRBV30 with TRBJ2-1; D possibly corresponds to TRBD1 (5 bases). From germline, CDR1 is GTSNPN and CDR2 SVGIG (reference sequence). This CDR3 contains 13 residues. V was trimmed by 3 bases and J by 10 bases, leaving 16 bases between them. The CDR3: CAWRPRGMGEQFF. The CDR3 coding sequence is TGTGCCTGGAGGCCTAGGGGCATGGGGGAGCAGTTCTTC.

This clone has only a few counts. This chain connects TRBV7-9 to TRBJ1-2; no firm D call. Trimming removed 5 bases from V and 8 bases from J, with 9 bases in between. Germline loops: CDR1 SEHNR, CDR2 FQNEAQ (reference sequence). CDR3 length: 11 amino acids. CDR3 residues: CASSPLKGYTF. The CDR3 DNA reads as TGTGCCAGCAGCCCCCTGAAGGGCTACACCTTC. The full variable domain, in which reference TRBV7-9 and TRBJ1-2 provide the parts outside the CDR3, is DTGVSQNPRHKITKRGQNVTFRCDPISEHNRLYWYRQTLGQGPEFLTYFQNEAQLEKSRLLSDRFSAERPKGSFSTLEIQRTEQGDSAMYLCASSPLKGYTFGSGTRLTVV.

The chain couples TRBV7-3 to TRBJ2-5, with D possibly matching TRBD1 (5 bases). The CDR3 totals 15 residues. Trimming shortened V by 3 bases and J by 4 bases, and 15 bases separated the two germline ends. The germline V gene has CDR1 SGHTA and CDR2 FQGTGA. Here the CDR3 DNA reads TGTGCCAGCAGCTTCGCGCCGACAGTGACAGAGACCCAGTACTTC. Protein: CASSFAPTVTETQYF.

This clone was found a few times. The chain carries TRBV7-2 and TRBJ2-3, with 12 positions matching TRBD2. CDR1 and CDR2 from the germline V gene are SGHTA and FQGNSA. V gave up 1 base and J gave up 4 bases; unmatched junction bases: 6. This CDR3 has 17 residues. CDR3 residues: CASSLVPSGGAADTQYF. The CDR3 nucleotides read TGTGCCAGCAGCTTAGTGCCTAGCGGGGGGGCCGCAGATACGCAGTATTTT.

This clone was detected a few times. The rearrangement joins TRBV30 to TRBJ1-3; no clear D gene. The CDR3 runs 12 residues. Trimming took 3 bases from V and 2 from J, leaving 5 bases between them. Germline lookup yields CDR1 GTSNPN and CDR2 SVGIG (reference sequence). The CDR3 nucleotides are TGTGCCTGGAGAAGAACTGGAAACACCATATATTTT. Amino acids: CAWRRTGNTIYF. The whole variable domain, filled in from reference TRBV30 and TRBJ1-3, reads SQTIHQWPATLVQPVGSPLSLECTVEGTSNPNLYWYRQAAGRGLQLLFYSVGIGQISSEVPQNLSASRPQDRQFILSSKKLLLSDSGFYLCAWRRTGNTIYFGEGSWLTVV.

This chain links TRBV11-3 with TRBJ2-3; 10 nucleotides match TRBD2. The length of the CDR3 is 16 residues. Germline lookup yields CDR1 SGHNT and CDR2 YENEEA. V lost 5 bases to trimming and J lost 1 base; unmatched junction nucleotides: 6. The CDR3 region is CASSERTSGGTDTQYF. The DNA for the CDR3 is TGTGCCAGCAGCGAACGTACTAGCGGGGGCACAGATACGCAGTATTTT.

The J gene is TRBJ1-6, the V gene TRBV7-8, with D maybe TRBD1 (6 bases). Germline CDR1 is SGHVS and CDR2 is FQNEAQ. The length of the CDR3 is 16 residues. The V end lost 2 bases, the J end lost 7 bases, and 15 bases lay between the germline ends. The CDR3: CASSLTETGWNSPLHF. In nucleotides, the CDR3 is TGTGCCAGCAGCTTAACGGAGACAGGTTGGAATTCACCCCTCCACTTT.

In its sample, this clone was seen a few times. CDR3 in amino acids: CASSVFGAVNYNEQFF. As DNA, the CDR3 is TGTGCCAGCAGCGTCTTCGGGGCGGTGAACTACAATGAGCAGTTCTTC. The V gene is TRBV9, the J gene TRBJ2-1; D is tentatively TRBD1 or TRBD2 (5 bases each). Trimming removed 2 bases at V and 3 bases at J, with 15 bases between. Germline CDR1 SGDLS, CDR2 YYNGEE. CDR3 length: 16 amino acids.

V and J are TRBV7-8 and TRBJ1-5; 10 bases line up with TRBD1. The CDR3 consists of 14 residues. Germline CDR1 reads SGHVS; CDR2 reads FQNEAQ. The trim removed 7 bases at V and 5 bases at J, leaving 5 bases unmatched. The CDR3 nucleotides read TGTGCCAGCAAGACAGGGGGCTACGATCAGCCCCAGCATTTT. Encoded protein: CASKTGGYDQPQHF.

V gene TRBV5-1 combines with J gene TRBJ2-5; D call uncertain. There are 12 residues in the CDR3. In germline, CDR1 is SGHRS, CDR2 YFSETQ. Trimming removed 7 bases from V and 5 bases from J, with 12 bases in between. CDR3 sequence reads: CASGEVGETQYF. The DNA of the CDR3 is TGCGCCAGCGGCGAGGTGGGTGAGACCCAGTACTTC.

The gene calls are TRBV29-1 and TRBJ2-1; 7 nucleotides agree with TRBD1. Germline CDR1 SQVTM, CDR2 ANQGSEA. With 5 bases clipped from V and 2 bases from J, the junction kept 6 bases outside the gene matches. The CDR3 has 14 amino acids. The CDR3 DNA sequence: TGCAGCGTTACGCGACAGGGTGCCTACAATGAGCAGTTCTTC. It codes for CSVTRQGAYNEQFF.

In its sample, this clone was seen a few times. This chain connects TRBV7-8 to TRBJ1-5, with D unclear. The V gene's germline CDR1 is SGHVS and CDR2 FQNEAQ. This CDR3 is 16 amino acids long. V shed 5 bases and J shed 2 bases, with 16 bases lying between them. The CDR3 DNA follows: TGTGCCAGCAGCCCAGATTTAGGATCTGGCAATCAGCCCCAGCATTTT. Encoded protein: CASSPDLGSGNQPQHF.

The chain is built from TRBV5-6 and TRBJ2-1; D is uncertain. This CDR3 comprises 11 residues. V lost 5 bases, J lost 5 bases, and 5 bases lay in between. Germline V lookup: CDR1 SGHDT, CDR2 YYEEEE. CDR3 amino acids: CASRLNNEQFF. The DNA of the CDR3 is TGTGCCAGCAGACTTAACAATGAGCAGTTCTTC.

This clone was seen only a few times. This chain links TRBV5-4 with TRBJ2-5, with D possibly matching TRBD2 (5 bases). V lost 4 bases, J lost 5 bases, and 12 bases lay in between. Germline CDR1 is SGHNT and CDR2 is YYREEE (reference sequence). This CDR3 contains 13 residues. CDR3 region: CASSLLGSETQYF. CDR3 DNA sequence: TGTGCCAGCAGCCTACTAGGTTCCGAGACCCAGTACTTC.